Listed below are T cell receptor beta chains from one sample, sequenced in a study of blood T cell repertoires in COVID-19. Assay used: immunoSEQ multiplex PCR; TCRdb lists only in-frame clones, some missing. The table lists about 210,000 clones, approximately 84% of them singletons, with 7.5% to 8% in the top ten. The sequenced material came from peripheral blood. The receptors stem from a woman aged 45-60 years with active or convalescent COVID-19. CDR3s include the opening cysteine and the closing phenylalanine or tryptophan. The order of the fields is CDR3 DNA, CDR3 protein, D gene, clone size, J gene, V gene. D genes are given only for firm matches. Not all rows give a size; the values are once, few, many and, for expanded clones, a class.

TGCGCCAGCAGCCTAAACTCAGGCAGAGATACGCAGTATTTT CASSLNSGRDTQYF NA NA TRBJ2-3 TRBV5-1
TGTGCCAGCAGGGCCTTAGGGGGAGGGCCGTACAATGAGCAGTTCTTC CASRALGGGPYNEQFF NA NA TRBJ2-1 TRBV2
TGTGCCAGCAGTTTAGGGGACAGGCCTAACACTGAAGCTTTCTTT CASSLGDRPNTEAFF TRBD1 few TRBJ1-1 TRBV28
TGTGCCAGCAGTGGAGGGGGTAGCTATGGCTACACCTTC CASSGGGSYGYTF NA NA TRBJ1-2 TRBV25-1
TGTGCCAGCAGGGCACTAGCGGGAGCAAACAATGAGCAGTTCTTC CASRALAGANNEQFF TRBD2 NA TRBJ2-1 TRBV6-5
TGTGCCAGCAGTGACGGGGGGGATACGCAGTATTTT CASSDGGDTQYF NA NA TRBJ2-3 TRBV6-4
TGCGCCAGCAGCTTGGGCAGGGGGGAACGCCGTGAGCAGTTCTTC CASSLGRGERREQFF NA NA TRBJ2-1 TRBV5-1
TGTGCCAGTAGTATCCGGACAGGCGACACTTATAATTCACCCCTCCACTTT CASSIRTGDTYNSPLHF TRBD1 NA TRBJ1-6 TRBV19
TGTGCCAGCAGCGCGGACACATGGTATGAAAAACTGTTTTTT CASSADTWYEKLFF NA NA TRBJ1-4 TRBV6-5
TGTGCCACCAGCAGAGATGGGGCGGAGGGGCATTTGTCCCAGTACTTC CATSRDGAEGHLSQYF NA NA TRBJ2-5 TRBV15
TGTGCCAGCATCGTGGGGTCTAGCGGGGTAGCTGAGCAGTTCTTC CASIVGSSGVAEQFF TRBD2 few TRBJ2-1 TRBV7-9
TGTGCCAGCAATTTAGCGGGGCGCCAAGAGACCCAGTACTTC CASNLAGRQETQYF TRBD2 NA TRBJ2-5 TRBV6-5
TGTGCCAGCAGTTACGGGGGCGGGGAGACCCAGTACTTC CASSYGGGETQYF NA NA TRBJ2-5 TRBV6-6
TGTGCCAGCAGTGAATTCGGCAGGGTGAATGGAGATACGCAGTATTTT CASSEFGRVNGDTQYF NA NA TRBJ2-3 TRBV25-1
TGTGCCAGTAGTAGTAGGGAAGAGAGGGTCGTCGGCTACACCTTC CASSSREERVVGYTF NA few TRBJ1-2 TRBV19
TGTGCCAGCAGCGTAGGCCACTCCAATGAAAAACTGTTTTTT CASSVGHSNEKLFF NA NA TRBJ1-4 TRBV9
TGTGCCAGCAGCTTGGCGAAGGGGACTAATGAAAAACTGTTTTTT CASSLAKGTNEKLFF NA NA TRBJ1-4 TRBV5-4